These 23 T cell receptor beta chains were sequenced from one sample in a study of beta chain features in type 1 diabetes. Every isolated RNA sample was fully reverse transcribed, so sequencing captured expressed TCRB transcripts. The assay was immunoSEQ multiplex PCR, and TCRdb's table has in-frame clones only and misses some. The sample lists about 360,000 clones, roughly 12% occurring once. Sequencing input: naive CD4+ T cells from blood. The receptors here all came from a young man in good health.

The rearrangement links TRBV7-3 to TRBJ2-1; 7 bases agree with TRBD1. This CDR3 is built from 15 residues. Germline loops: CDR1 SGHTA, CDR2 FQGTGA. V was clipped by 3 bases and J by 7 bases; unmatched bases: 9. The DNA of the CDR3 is TGTGCCAGCAGCTTCGACAGGGTAGGGTCAAATGAGCAGTTCTTC. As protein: CASSFDRVGSNEQFF.

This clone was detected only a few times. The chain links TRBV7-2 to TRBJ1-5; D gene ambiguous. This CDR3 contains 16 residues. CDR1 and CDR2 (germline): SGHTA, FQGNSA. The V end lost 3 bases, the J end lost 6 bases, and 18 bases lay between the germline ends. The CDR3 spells CASSFVGGNRGQPQHF. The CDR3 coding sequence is TGTGCCAGCAGCTTTGTCGGCGGGAATCGGGGTCAGCCCCAGCATTTT.

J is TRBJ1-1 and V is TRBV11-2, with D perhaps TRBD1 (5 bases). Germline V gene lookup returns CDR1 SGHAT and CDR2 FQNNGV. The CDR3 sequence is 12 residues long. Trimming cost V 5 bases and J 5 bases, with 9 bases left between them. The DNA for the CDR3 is TGTGCCAGCAGCACGGAGGGGACTGAAGCTTTCTTT. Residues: CASSTEGTEAFF.

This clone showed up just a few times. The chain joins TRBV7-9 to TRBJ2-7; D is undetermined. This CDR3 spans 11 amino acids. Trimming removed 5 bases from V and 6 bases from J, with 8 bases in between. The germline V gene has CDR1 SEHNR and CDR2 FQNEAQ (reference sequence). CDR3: CASSPATEQYF. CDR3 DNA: TGTGCCAGCAGCCCCGCTACCGAGCAGTACTTC.

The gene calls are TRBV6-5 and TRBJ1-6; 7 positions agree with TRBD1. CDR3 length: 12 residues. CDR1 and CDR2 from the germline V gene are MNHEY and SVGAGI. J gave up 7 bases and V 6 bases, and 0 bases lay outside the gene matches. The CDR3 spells CASRDRNSPLHF. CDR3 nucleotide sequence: TGTGCCAGCAGGGACAGGAATTCACCCCTCCACTTT.

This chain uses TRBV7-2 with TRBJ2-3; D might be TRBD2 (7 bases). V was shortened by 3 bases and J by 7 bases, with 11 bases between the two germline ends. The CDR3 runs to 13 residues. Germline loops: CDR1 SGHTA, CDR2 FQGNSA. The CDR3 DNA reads TGTGCCAGCAGCTTTCGGGGGGCAAATACGCAGTATTTT. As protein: CASSFRGANTQYF.

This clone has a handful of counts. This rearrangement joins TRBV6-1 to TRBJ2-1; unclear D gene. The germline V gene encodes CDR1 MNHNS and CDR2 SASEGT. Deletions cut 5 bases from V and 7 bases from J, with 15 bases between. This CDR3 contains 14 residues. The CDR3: CASSFSSGRNEQFF. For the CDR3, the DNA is TGTGCCAGCAGTTTTTCTAGTGGAAGAAATGAGCAGTTCTTC.

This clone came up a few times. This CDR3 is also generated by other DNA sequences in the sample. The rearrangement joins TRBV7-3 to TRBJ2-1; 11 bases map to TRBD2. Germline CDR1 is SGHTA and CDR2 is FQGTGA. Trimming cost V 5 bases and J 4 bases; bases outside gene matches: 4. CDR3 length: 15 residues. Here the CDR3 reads CASSPGTSGYNEQFF. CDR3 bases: TGTGCCAGCAGCCCCGGGACTAGCGGATACAATGAGCAGTTCTTC.

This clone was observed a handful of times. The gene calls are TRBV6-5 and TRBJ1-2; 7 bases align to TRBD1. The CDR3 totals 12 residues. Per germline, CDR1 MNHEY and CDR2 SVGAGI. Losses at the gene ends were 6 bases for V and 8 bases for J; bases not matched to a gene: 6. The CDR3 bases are TGTGCCAGCAGCCCCGGGGACAGAGGCTACACCTTC. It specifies CASSPGDRGYTF.

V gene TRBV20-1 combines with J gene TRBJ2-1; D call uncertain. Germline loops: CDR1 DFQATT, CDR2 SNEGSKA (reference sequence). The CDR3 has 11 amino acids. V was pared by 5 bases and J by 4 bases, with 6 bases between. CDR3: CSAWSYNEQFF. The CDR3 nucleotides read TGCAGTGCTTGGAGTTACAATGAGCAGTTCTTC.

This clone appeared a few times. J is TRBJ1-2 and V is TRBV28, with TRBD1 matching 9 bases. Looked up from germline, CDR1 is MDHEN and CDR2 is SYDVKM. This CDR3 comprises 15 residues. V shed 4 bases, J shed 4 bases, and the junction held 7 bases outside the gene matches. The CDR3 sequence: CASSSIGQGSYGYTF. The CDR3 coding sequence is TGTGCCAGCAGTTCGATCGGACAGGGGTCCTATGGCTACACCTTC.

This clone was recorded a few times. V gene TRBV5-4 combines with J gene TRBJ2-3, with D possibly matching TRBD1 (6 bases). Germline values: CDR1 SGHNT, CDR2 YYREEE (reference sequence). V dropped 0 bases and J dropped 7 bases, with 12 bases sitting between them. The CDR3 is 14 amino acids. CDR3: CASSLGQAANTQYF. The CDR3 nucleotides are TGTGCCAGCAGCTTGGGACAGGCGGCCAATACGCAGTATTTT.

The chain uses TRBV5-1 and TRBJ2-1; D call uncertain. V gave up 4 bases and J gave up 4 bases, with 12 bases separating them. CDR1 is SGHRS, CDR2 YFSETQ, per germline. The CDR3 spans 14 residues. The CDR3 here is CASSPQTAYNEQFF. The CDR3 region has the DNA TGCGCCAGCAGCCCCCAAACTGCATACAATGAGCAGTTCTTC.

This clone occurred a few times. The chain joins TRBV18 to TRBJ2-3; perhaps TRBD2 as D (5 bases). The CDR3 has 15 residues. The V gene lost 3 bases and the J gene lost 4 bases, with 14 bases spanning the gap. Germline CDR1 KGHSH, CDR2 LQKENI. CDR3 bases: TGTGCCAGCTCACCGGAGGCTCCTTTTCCAGATACGCAGTATTTT. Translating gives CASSPEAPFPDTQYF. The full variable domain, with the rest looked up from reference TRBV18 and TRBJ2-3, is NAGVMQNPRHLVRRRGQEARLRCSPMKGHSHVYWYRQLPEEGLKFMVYLQKENIIDESGMPKERFSAEFPKEGPSILRIQQVVRGDSAAYFCASSPEAPFPDTQYFGPGTRLTVL.

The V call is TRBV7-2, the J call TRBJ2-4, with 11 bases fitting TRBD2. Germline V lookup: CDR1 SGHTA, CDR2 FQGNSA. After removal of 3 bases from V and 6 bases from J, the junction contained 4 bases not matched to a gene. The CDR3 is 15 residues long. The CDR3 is CASSFSGGAGNIQYF. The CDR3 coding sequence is TGTGCCAGCAGCTTTAGCGGGGGGGCAGGAAACATTCAGTACTTC.

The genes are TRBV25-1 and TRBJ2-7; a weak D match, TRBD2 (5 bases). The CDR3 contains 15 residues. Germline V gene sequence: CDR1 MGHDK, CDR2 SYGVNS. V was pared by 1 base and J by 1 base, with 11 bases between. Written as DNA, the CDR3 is TGTGCCAGCAGTGAATTGTTTCGGGGATCCTACGAGCAGTACTTC. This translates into CASSELFRGSYEQYF.

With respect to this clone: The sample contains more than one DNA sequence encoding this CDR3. The CDR3 sequence: CASSYSSGSPYEQYF. CDR3 coding DNA: TGTGCCAGCAGTTACTCCAGCGGGAGTCCCTACGAGCAGTACTTC. V is TRBV6-5 and J is TRBJ2-7; 8 bases are a match to TRBD2. Trimming removed 0 bases from V and 2 bases from J; junction bases left unmatched: 3. The CDR3 loop spans 15 amino acids. The germline V gene encodes CDR1 MNHEY and CDR2 SVGAGI.

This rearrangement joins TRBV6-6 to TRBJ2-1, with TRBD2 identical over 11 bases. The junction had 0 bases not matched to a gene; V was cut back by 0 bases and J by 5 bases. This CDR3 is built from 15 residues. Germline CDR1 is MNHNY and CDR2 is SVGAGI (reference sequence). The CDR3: CASSYSGLADNEQFF. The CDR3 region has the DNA TGTGCCAGCAGTTACTCGGGACTAGCGGACAATGAGCAGTTCTTC.

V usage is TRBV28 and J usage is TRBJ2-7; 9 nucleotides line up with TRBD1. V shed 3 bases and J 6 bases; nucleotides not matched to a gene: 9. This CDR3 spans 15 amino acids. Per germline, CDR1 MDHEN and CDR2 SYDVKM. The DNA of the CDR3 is TGTGCCAGCAGTTTCAGCGGGACAGGGCCACTCGAGCAGTACTTC. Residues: CASSFSGTGPLEQYF.

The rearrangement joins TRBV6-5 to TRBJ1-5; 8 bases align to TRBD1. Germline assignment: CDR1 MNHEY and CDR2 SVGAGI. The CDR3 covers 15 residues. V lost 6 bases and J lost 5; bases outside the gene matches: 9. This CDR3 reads CASRSTGDRYQPQHF. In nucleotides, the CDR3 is TGTGCCAGCAGATCGACAGGGGACCGGTATCAGCCCCAGCATTTT.

Here the CDR3 reads CASSSTGTGGYGYTF. In nucleotides, the CDR3 is TGTGCCAGCAGCTCGACCGGGACGGGGGGGTATGGCTACACCTTC. This chain joins TRBV11-2 and TRBJ1-2, with D maybe TRBD1 (5 bases). This CDR3 contains 15 residues. The V end was cut by 4 bases, the J end by 5 bases, with 17 bases between. CDR1 is SGHAT, CDR2 FQNNGV, per germline. The full variable domain, with the rest looked up from reference TRBV11-2 and TRBJ1-2, is EAGVAQSPRYKIIEKRQSVAFWCNPISGHATLYWYQQILGQGPKLLIQFQNNGVVDDSQLPKDRFSAERLKGVDSTLKIQPAKLEDSAVYLCASSSTGTGGYGYTFGSGTRLTVV.

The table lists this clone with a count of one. The CDR3 DNA reads TGTGCCAGCAGTTACGGAAGCGGGAAGACCCAGTACTTC. It specifies CASSYGSGKTQYF. The chain combines TRBV6-5 with TRBJ2-5; 7 bases map to TRBD2. Trimming cost V 2 bases and J 6 bases; bases outside gene matches: 3. Germline-derived CDR1 and CDR2 are MNHEY and SVGAGI. The CDR3 length is 13 residues.

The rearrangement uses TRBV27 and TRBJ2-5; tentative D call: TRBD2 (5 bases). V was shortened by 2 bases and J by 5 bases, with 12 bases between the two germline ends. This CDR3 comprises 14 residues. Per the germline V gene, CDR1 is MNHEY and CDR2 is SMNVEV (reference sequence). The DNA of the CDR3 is TGTGCCAGCAGTTTAGTAGGGAGAGGTGAGACCCAGTACTTC. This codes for CASSLVGRGETQYF.